This note documents a single T cell receptor (beta chain) sequence. The sample belongs to a study of blood T cell repertoires in COVID-19. About the research overall: Spain, Italy and the United States supplied samples that represented acute and convalescent COVID-19.

Generated by immunoSEQ multiplex PCR, the TCRdb table keeps only in-frame clones and is missing some. The data hold fewer than 300,000 clones, with approximately 88% observed a single time. The CDR3 is 20 amino acids. Trimming shortened V by 3 bases and J by 0 bases, and 24 bases separated the two germline ends. Germline CDR1 and CDR2: SGDLS and YYNGEE. The TCR comes from a woman aged 30 to 39 with acute or convalescent COVID-19. The gene calls are TRBV9 and TRBJ2-2, with D unresolved. The source material was peripheral blood. CDR3 sequence: CASSASHLSLPAPNTGELFF. The CDR3, as DNA: TGTGCCAGCAGCGCTTCCCACTTATCACTACCAGCGCCGAACACCGGGGAGCTGTTTTTT. The whole variable domain, filled in from reference TRBV9 and TRBJ2-2, reads DSGVTQTPKHLITATGQRVTLRCSPRSGDLSVYWYQQSLDQGLQFLIQYYNGEERAKGNILERFSAQQFPDLHSELNLSSLELGDSALYFCASSASHLSLPAPNTGELFFGEGSRLTVL.